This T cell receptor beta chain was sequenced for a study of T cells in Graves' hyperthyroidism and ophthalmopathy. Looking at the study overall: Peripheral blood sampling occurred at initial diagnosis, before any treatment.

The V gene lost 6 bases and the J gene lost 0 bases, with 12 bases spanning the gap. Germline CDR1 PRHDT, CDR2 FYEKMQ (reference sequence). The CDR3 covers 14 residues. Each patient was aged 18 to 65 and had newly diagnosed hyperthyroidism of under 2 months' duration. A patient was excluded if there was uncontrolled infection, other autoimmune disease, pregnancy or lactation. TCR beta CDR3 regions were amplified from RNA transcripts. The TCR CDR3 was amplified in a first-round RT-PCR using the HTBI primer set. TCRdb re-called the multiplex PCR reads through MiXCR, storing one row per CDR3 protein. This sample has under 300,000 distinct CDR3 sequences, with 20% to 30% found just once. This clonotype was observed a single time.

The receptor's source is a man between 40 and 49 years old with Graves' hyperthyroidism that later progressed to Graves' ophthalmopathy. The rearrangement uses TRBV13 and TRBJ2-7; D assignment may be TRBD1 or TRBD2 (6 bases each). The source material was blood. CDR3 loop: CASRRGAGSYEQYF. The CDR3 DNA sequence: TGTGCCAGCAGGAGGGGGGCAGGCTCCTACGAGCAGTACTTC. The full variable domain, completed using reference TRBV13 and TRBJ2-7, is AAGVIQSPRHLIKEKRETATLKCYPIPRHDTVYWYQQGPGQDPQFLISFYEKMQSDKGSIPDRFSAQQFSDYHSELNMSSLELGDSALYFCASRRGAGSYEQYFGPGTRLTVT.